These T cell receptor beta chains were read from a single sample in a study of identical twins. TCRdb recomputed calls from the 5' RACE reads with MiXCR, one row per CDR3 protein. The table lists about 530,000 distinct CDR3 sequences, about a fifth of them singletons. These data were also reused for a study on yellow fever vaccine responses in identical twins.

The sample consisted of CD4+ T cells sorted from blood. These receptor sequences come from a young woman in good health. CDR3s include the opening cysteine and the closing phenylalanine or tryptophan. The D gene is left open where the match is weak. Some rows have no size entry. The others give once, few or many, or a class for an expanded clone.

cdr3_aa cdr3_nt j_call d_call v_call clone_size
CASSPPASGRYEQFF TGTGCCAGCAGCCCACCGGCTAGCGGGAGGTATGAGCAGTTCTTC TRBJ2-1 TRBD2 TRBV27 few
CASRPANLLGTEAFF TGTGCCAGCAGACCAGCGAACCTGTTGGGCACTGAAGCTTTCTTT TRBJ1-1 . TRBV6-5 many
CSATSGAPVNEQFF TGCAGTGCTACGTCGGGTGCCCCCGTCAATGAGCAGTTCTTC TRBJ2-1 . TRBV20-1 .
CASSLMPQGMNNEQFF TGTGCCAGCAGCTTAATGCCACAGGGGATGAACAATGAGCAGTTCTTC TRBJ2-1 TRBD1 TRBV7-9 few
CASSLSGGPSTDTQYF TGTGCCAGCAGCCTTAGCGGGGGGCCCAGCACAGATACGCAGTATTTT TRBJ2-3 TRBD2 TRBV3-1 .
CSARDRPGLAGVGTGELFF TGCAGTGCTAGAGATCGTCCGGGACTAGCGGGAGTGGGCACCGGGGAGCTGTTTTTT TRBJ2-2 TRBD2 TRBV20-1 few
CSATLAGLDTQYF TGCAGTGCTACACTAGCGGGATTGGATACGCAGTATTTT TRBJ2-3 TRBD2 TRBV20-1 few
CASSWTGVTATKETQYF TGCGCCAGCAGCTGGACCGGGGTGACGGCAACAAAAGAGACCCAGTACTTC TRBJ2-5 . TRBV5-1 many
CASSSSNNEQFF TGCGCCAGCAGCTCCTCTAACAATGAGCAGTTCTTC TRBJ2-1 . TRBV5-1 .
CASSPRGLTNEKLFF TGTGCCAGCAGTCCTCGGGGGCTGACTAATGAAAAACTGTTTTTT TRBJ1-4 . TRBV2 .
CASSKGALDIQYF TGTGCCAGCAGCAAAGGGGCTTTGGACATTCAGTACTTC TRBJ2-4 . TRBV7-2 few
CASSIGTSGQYTGELFF TGCGCCAGCAGCATCGGGACTAGCGGACAATACACCGGGGAGCTGTTTTTT TRBJ2-2 TRBD2 TRBV5-1 few